This entry describes one TCR beta chain. This record belongs to a study of early T cells in non-severe SARS-CoV-2 infection. TCRdb analysed the 5' RACE reads with MiXCR anew, one entry per CDR3 protein. This table holds more than 45,000 distinct CDR3 sequences, 5.6% found once. The CDR3 contains 14 residues. V was pared by 0 bases and J by 1 base, with 7 bases between. Looked up from germline, CDR1 is SGDLS and CDR2 is YYNGEE. Material for sequencing was whole blood. This rearrangement joins TRBV9 to TRBJ2-5, with no clear D. This receptor was identified in an adult who was a healthcare worker with PCR-confirmed SARS-CoV-2 infection or an uninfected control (not recorded which). The CDR3 region is CASSVGNSQETQYF. The CDR3 DNA sequence: TGTGCCAGCAGCGTAGGGAATAGCCAAGAGACCCAGTACTTC.